This TCR beta chain was recovered during a study of T-cell memory formation after mild COVID-19. Concerning this clonotype itself: What it binds is unknown.

In TCRdb, the 5' RACE reads were re-called with MiXCR into one record per CDR3 protein. The table shows about 190,000 distinct CDR3 sequences, with about 16% occurring only once. Study results and limitations: There was a balanced CD4/CD8 profile in clones contracting day 15 to 85, and later expanders leaned CD4+.

The V and J ends lost 4 bases and 3 bases respectively, with 11 bases between them. This CDR3 spans 14 amino acids. Germline assignment: CDR1 SGHRS and CDR2 YFSETQ. The source is an adult woman who had mild COVID-19 (a few samples of this study predate the infection). Cell type and time point are not known. The chain couples TRBV5-1 to TRBJ2-1, with a weak D call TRBD2 (7 bases). Source material: PBMCs or a T cell subset sorted from them (not recorded which). The CDR3 here is CASSQGGVYNEQFF. The DNA for the CDR3 is TGCGCCAGCAGCCAAGGGGGGGTCTACAATGAGCAGTTCTTC.